This T cell receptor (beta chain) was documented in a study of blood T cell repertoires in COVID-19. Clones were read by immunoSEQ multiplex PCR, and TCRdb kept only the in-frame ones, dropping some. The sample includes some 150,000 clones, 81% of them seen just once. CDR3 length: 14 residues. Germline CDR1 MRHNA, CDR2 SNTAGT. J was trimmed by 10 bases and V by 0 bases; bases with no gene match: 1. This receptor was taken from a human donor with acute or convalescent COVID-19. The donor label of this sample is uncertain. The sequenced sample was peripheral blood. This chain links TRBV6-4 with TRBJ1-6; 9 positions match TRBD1. CDR3: CASSDSDRGSPLHF. The CDR3 region has the DNA TGTGCCAGCAGTGACTCAGACAGGGGGTCACCCCTCCACTTT.